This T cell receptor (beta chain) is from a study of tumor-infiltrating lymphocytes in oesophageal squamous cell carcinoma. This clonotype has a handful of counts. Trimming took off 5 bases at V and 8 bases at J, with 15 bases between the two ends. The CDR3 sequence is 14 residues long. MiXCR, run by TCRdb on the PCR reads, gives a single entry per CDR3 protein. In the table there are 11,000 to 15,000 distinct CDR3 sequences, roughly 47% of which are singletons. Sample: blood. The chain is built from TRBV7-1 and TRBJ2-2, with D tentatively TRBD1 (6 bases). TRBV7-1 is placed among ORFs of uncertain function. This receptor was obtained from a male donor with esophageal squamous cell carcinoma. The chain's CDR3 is CASSRGQNGGELFF. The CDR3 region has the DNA TGTGCCAGCAGCCGAGGACAGAACGGAGGGGAGCTGTTTTTT.